Presented here are 7 T cell receptor beta chains from one specimen sequenced in a study of radiotherapy plus CTLA-4 blockade in lung cancer. Clones were sequenced by immunoSEQ multiplex PCR, and TCRdb holds only the in-frame ones, with some missing. The sample consists of approximately 40,000 clones, around 85% of them appearing once. The input for sequencing was peripheral blood, taken from a patient treated with radiotherapy plus ipilimumab. These receptors were taken from a human donor with non-small cell lung cancer whose response to radiotherapy plus ipilimumab could not be evaluated.

This rearrangement joins TRBV9 to TRBJ2-1, with 7 positions matching TRBD2. The CDR3 runs to 16 residues. Germline lookup yields CDR1 SGDLS and CDR2 YYNGEE. After removal of 0 bases from V and 5 bases from J, the junction contained 8 bases not matched to a gene. The CDR3 region has the DNA TGTGCCAGCAGCGTAGGGAGGTCTAGCGGTCACAATGAGCAGTTCTTC. Its translation: CASSVGRSSGHNEQFF.

The rearrangement uses TRBV7-9 and TRBJ1-5; TRBD1 matches at 7 bases. This CDR3 has 14 amino acids. Germline CDR1 reads SEHNR; CDR2 reads FQNEAQ (reference sequence). V shed 4 bases and J 4 bases; nucleotides not matched to a gene: 4. The CDR3 loop reads CASSSLQGNQPQHF. The DNA for the CDR3 is TGTGCCAGCAGCTCACTACAGGGGAATCAGCCCCAGCATTTT.

This chain links TRBV6-1 with TRBJ2-2; a weak D match, TRBD1 (5 bases). This CDR3 has 14 amino acids. The germline CDR1 and CDR2 sequences are MNHNS and SASEGT. V was cut by 8 bases and J by 6 bases, with 16 bases left in between. CDR3 sequence reads: CASGGRAAPGELFF. The CDR3 DNA follows: TGTGCCAGCGGTGGCAGGGCCGCCCCCGGGGAGCTGTTTTTT.

The chain links TRBV28 to TRBJ2-1; weak D call: TRBD2 (5 bases). The V gene lost 6 bases and the J gene lost 6 bases, with 15 bases spanning the gap. This CDR3 is 14 amino acids long. Germline values: CDR1 MDHEN, CDR2 SYDVKM. The CDR3 sequence: CASRLRLALNEQFF. The DNA of the CDR3 is TGTGCCAGCAGGTTAAGGCTAGCCCTCAATGAGCAGTTCTTC.

CDR3 in amino acids: CASSPGLAGGFEQFF. The CDR3 DNA is TGCGCCAGCAGCCCCGGACTAGCGGGAGGGTTTGAGCAGTTCTTC. The J gene is TRBJ2-1, the V gene TRBV5-1, with 15 nucleotides matching TRBD2. The germline V gene encodes CDR1 SGHRS and CDR2 YFSETQ. The CDR3 runs to 15 residues. J lost 9 bases, V lost 4 bases, and 5 bases had no gene match.

The chain joins TRBV28 to TRBJ2-5; no firm D call. The V gene lost 8 bases and the J gene lost 0 bases, with 10 bases spanning the gap. This CDR3 contains 13 residues. The germline V gene has CDR1 MDHEN and CDR2 SYDVKM. The CDR3: CASGSTNQETQYF. As DNA, the CDR3 is TGTGCCAGCGGCTCCACTAACCAAGAGACCCAGTACTTC.

This chain joins TRBV5-1 and TRBJ1-1; D remains ambiguous. V lost 1 base and J 1 base, leaving 8 bases between the germline ends. CDR1 is SGHRS, CDR2 YFSETQ, per germline. The CDR3 loop spans 14 amino acids. The CDR3 region has the DNA TGCGCCAGCAGCTTGAATCCGGGGAACACTGAAGCTTTCTTT. Protein product: CASSLNPGNTEAFF.